Below, 20 T cell receptor beta chains from the same sample are listed, as sequenced in a study of early T cells in non-severe SARS-CoV-2 infection. In TCRdb, the 5' RACE reads were re-called with MiXCR into one record per CDR3 protein. Of about 90,000 distinct CDR3 sequences listed, around an eighth were seen once; the top ten hold roughly 7.2%. Source material: whole blood. Every receptor here comes from an adult who was a healthcare worker with PCR-confirmed SARS-CoV-2 infection or an uninfected control (not recorded which).

The rearrangement uses TRBV28 and TRBJ1-2; D not resolved. V was pared by 4 bases and J by 8 bases, with 8 bases between. The germline CDR1 and CDR2 sequences are MDHEN and SYDVKM. There are 11 residues in the CDR3. The CDR3: CASSYRSGYTF. The CDR3 DNA sequence: TGTGCCAGCAGTTACCGGAGCGGCTACACCTTC.

This clonotype was seen a handful of times. The chain uses TRBV7-3 and TRBJ2-1; the D gene is possibly TRBD2 (5 bases). The V gene's germline CDR1 is SGHTA and CDR2 FQGTGA. The CDR3 is 15 amino acids. V gave up 5 bases and J gave up 8 bases, with 19 bases separating them. The CDR3 bases are TGTGCCAGCAGCAGCCTCCAGCCCGGGAATGATGAGCAGTTCTTC. It encodes CASSSLQPGNDEQFF.

This chain uses TRBV6-1 with TRBJ2-2; D ambiguous. V gave up 4 bases and J gave up 8 bases, with 8 bases separating them. Germline assignment: CDR1 MNHNS and CDR2 SASEGT. The CDR3 has 12 amino acids. The CDR3 loop is CASSVLGGELFF. DNA for the CDR3: TGTGCCAGCAGTGTTTTGGGGGGGGAGCTGTTTTTT.

The CDR3 DNA sequence: TGTGCCAGCCGTGGGACAGGGACCAATGAGCAGTTCTTC. Translating gives CASRGTGTNEQFF. The V call is TRBV2, the J call TRBJ2-1; 9 positions match TRBD1. The CDR3 is 13 amino acids. J gave up 6 bases and V 8 bases, and 5 bases lay outside the gene matches. Germline V gene lookup returns CDR1 SNHLY and CDR2 FYNNEI.

This clonotype was detected only a few times. V usage is TRBV29-1 and J usage is TRBJ2-7, with no clear D. V gave up 1 base and J gave up 4 bases, with 11 bases separating them. The CDR3 is made up of 13 amino acids. Germline-derived CDR1 and CDR2 are SQVTM and ANQGSEA. For the CDR3, the DNA is TGCAGCGTTGAAGTTTCTGCGAGGTACGAGCAGTACTTC. It translates to CSVEVSARYEQYF.

The chain couples TRBV4-2 to TRBJ1-1; D may be TRBD1 (5 bases). Trimming took off 2 bases at V and 4 bases at J, with 20 bases between the two ends. This CDR3 spans 17 amino acids. Germline CDR1 reads LGHNA; CDR2 reads YNFKEQ. CDR3 protein: CASSQPGQGLGGTEAFF. DNA for the CDR3: TGTGCCAGCAGCCAACCCGGGCAGGGACTCGGGGGCACTGAAGCTTTCTTT.

This clonotype turned up a few times. V usage is TRBV5-1 and J usage is TRBJ2-7, with a possible D match to TRBD1 (5 bases). The CDR3 has 14 amino acids. V was cut by 0 bases and J by 3 bases, with 10 bases left in between. Per the germline V gene, CDR1 is SGHRS and CDR2 is YFSETQ. This chain's CDR3 is CASSLDWGGYEQYF. The CDR3 DNA follows: TGCGCCAGCAGCTTGGATTGGGGCGGCTACGAGCAGTACTTC.

The V call is TRBV29-1, the J call TRBJ2-5; 7 positions match TRBD2. V shed 6 bases and J 4 bases; nucleotides not matched to a gene: 11. The CDR3 spans 14 residues. Looked up from germline, CDR1 is SQVTM and CDR2 is ANQGSEA. The CDR3 reads CSVRTRTGRETQYF. DNA of the CDR3: TGCAGCGTCAGGACTAGGACGGGGCGAGAGACCCAGTACTTC. The variable domain in full, completed from reference TRBV29-1 and TRBJ2-5, reads SAVISQKPSRDICQRGTSLTIQCQVDSQVTMMFWYRQQPGQSLTLIATANQGSEATYESGFVIDKFPISRPNLTFSTLTVSNMSPEDSSIYLCSVRTRTGRETQYFGPGTRLLVL.

The V and J genes are TRBV7-2 and TRBJ2-5, with D possibly matching TRBD1 (5 bases). The V gene's germline CDR1 is SGHTA and CDR2 FQGNSA. The CDR3 consists of 13 residues. V was clipped by 6 bases and J by 1 base, with 9 bases between them. The DNA of the CDR3 is TGTGCCAGCAGAGTTGACAGCCAAGAGACCCAGTACTTC. Translated: CASRVDSQETQYF.

This clonotype was observed many times. The chain links TRBV2 to TRBJ2-5; 7 bases map to TRBD1. Germline V gene data show CDR1 as SNHLY and CDR2 as FYNNEI. The CDR3 is made up of 13 amino acids. The V and J ends lost 7 bases and 2 bases, in that order; junction bases with no gene match: 4. For the CDR3, the DNA is TGTGCCAGCACCAAGGACAGGCAAGAGACCCAGTACTTC. It translates to CASTKDRQETQYF.

The chain joins TRBV28 to TRBJ2-1, with D possibly TRBD2 on 5 matching bases. The V gene lost 6 bases and the J gene lost 7 bases, with 10 bases spanning the gap. CDR1 MDHEN and CDR2 SYDVKM come from the germline V gene. The CDR3 runs 12 residues. The CDR3 here is CASSPTINEQFF. CDR3 nucleotides: TGTGCCAGCAGCCCGACTATTAATGAGCAGTTCTTC.

This clonotype was seen a few times. The chain joins TRBV11-2 to TRBJ2-7; possible D gene TRBD1, 6 bases. CDR1 is SGHAT, CDR2 FQNNGV, per germline. The CDR3 extends over 15 amino acids. Trimming stripped 4 bases from V and 4 bases from J, with 17 bases between. In DNA, the CDR3 is TGTGCCAGCAGCTCACCCGGGACACCTCCTTACGAGCAGTACTTC. Translation: CASSSPGTPPYEQYF.

V usage is TRBV6-5 and J usage is TRBJ2-2; D is unclear. Germline CDR1 MNHEY, CDR2 SVGAGI. V lost 7 bases to trimming and J lost 3 bases, with 9 bases between them. CDR3 size: 13 residues. Here the CDR3 reads CASTQSHTGELFF. In nucleotides, the CDR3 is TGTGCCAGCACCCAGTCACACACCGGGGAGCTGTTTTTT.

The chain employs TRBV11-2 and TRBJ2-4; 8 bases agree with TRBD1. V lost 1 base to trimming and J lost 7 bases; unmatched junction nucleotides: 3. The CDR3 length is 14 residues. The germline CDR1 and CDR2 sequences are SGHAT and FQNNGV. CDR3 loop: CASSLGYRGNIQYF. CDR3 nucleotides: TGTGCCAGCAGCTTAGGGTACAGGGGGAACATTCAGTACTTC.

The chain couples TRBV20-1 to TRBJ1-1; 9 bases align to TRBD1. V lost 6 bases, J lost 10 bases, and 12 bases stayed unmatched. This CDR3 comprises 13 residues. The V gene's germline CDR1 is DFQATT and CDR2 SNEGSKA (reference sequence). CDR3: CSARQGGVRGAFF. For the CDR3, the DNA is TGCAGTGCGCGACAGGGGGGGGTCCGAGGAGCTTTCTTT.

This clonotype was counted a few times. V and J are TRBV29-1 and TRBJ2-2; 9 nucleotides line up with TRBD1. The ends lost 8 bases at V and 1 base at J; junction bases unmatched: 5. This CDR3 has 14 amino acids. Germline V gene lookup returns CDR1 SQVTM and CDR2 ANQGSEA. The CDR3 DNA reads TGCAGCACCCCGGGACAGGGGAACACCGGGGAGCTGTTTTTT. This sequence encodes CSTPGQGNTGELFF.

The gene calls are TRBV12-5 and TRBJ2-1, with 8 bases lining up with TRBD1. In germline, CDR1 is LGHNT, CDR2 FRNRAP. The CDR3 sequence is 16 residues long. Trimming at V came to 6 bases and at J to 1 base, leaving 8 bases not matched to a gene. The CDR3 loop reads CASGTGALGSYNEQFF. The CDR3 DNA follows: TGTGCTAGTGGGACAGGGGCGTTAGGATCCTACAATGAGCAGTTCTTC.

This clonotype was observed a handful of times. This chain uses TRBV7-6 with TRBJ2-1; 7 bases match TRBD1. Losses at the gene ends were 5 bases for V and 0 bases for J; bases not matched to a gene: 7. The CDR3 contains 16 residues. In germline, CDR1 is SGHVS, CDR2 FNYEAQ. CDR3 sequence: CASSARTGNSYNEQFF. As DNA, the CDR3 is TGTGCCAGCAGCGCAAGGACAGGTAACTCCTACAATGAGCAGTTCTTC.

This chain uses TRBV6-5 with TRBJ1-2; TRBD1 agrees at 7 bases. This CDR3 is 17 amino acids long. Germline CDR1 reads MNHEY; CDR2 reads SVGAGI. V dropped 0 bases and J dropped 1; count of bases not matched to a gene: 8. CDR3 DNA sequence: TGTGCCAGCAGTTACTCTAGTATCGGGACAGATAACTATGGCTACACCTTC. Translated, it gives CASSYSSIGTDNYGYTF.

This rearrangement joins TRBV25-1 to TRBJ2-5, with no clear D. Per germline, CDR1 MGHDK and CDR2 SYGVNS. The CDR3 totals 15 residues. V shed 8 bases and J shed 5 bases, with 21 bases lying between them. DNA for the CDR3: TGTGCCAGCCGCGATACAAGGGCCGTGACGGAGACCCAGTACTTC. The encoded protein is CASRDTRAVTETQYF.